This TCR beta chain was identified in a study of blood T cell repertoires in COVID-19. As for the study in general: Sites across the United States, Italy and Spain contributed samples from acute and convalescent COVID-19. PBMCs, B-cell-depleted T cells, or T cells were the source of the cDNA or gDNA that made up the material.

The cohort comprised adults aged roughly 18 to 95 years residing in under 30 US areas. Cohort 3 donors were reported recovered after two negative PCRs, clearance, or symptom resolution. Germline assignment: CDR1 SNHLY and CDR2 FYNNEI. V gave up 2 bases and J gave up 4 bases, with 11 bases separating them. The CDR3 is 15 amino acids. Generated by immunoSEQ multiplex PCR, the TCRdb table keeps only in-frame clones and is missing some. The data show 170,000 or so clones, about 88% seen once. The sequence derives from a woman in her fifties or sixties who had recovered from COVID-19. Sequenced sample: PBMCs or T cells enriched from blood (not recorded which). The chain couples TRBV2 to TRBJ2-2, with D maybe TRBD1 (5 bases). The DNA of the CDR3 is TGTGCCAGCAGTGAAAAGACAGTAGGCACCGGGGAGCTGTTTTTT. It encodes CASSEKTVGTGELFF.